These 27 T cell receptor beta chains were all obtained from the same sample, sequenced in a study of post-analysis software for immune sequencing data. Study-level results: Compared with controls, patients had more of 4 or 5 TRBV segments, including TRBV5-6, TRBV5-1 and TRBV20-1.

These receptors' targets are unknown. Unique molecular identifiers tagged the TCR beta cDNA libraries. TCRdb re-derived calls from the PCR reads in MiXCR, one entry per CDR3 protein. The table includes some 690,000 distinct CDR3 sequences, 30% detected once. Sequenced: blood. Receptors were obtained from a girl aged 5-17 years with multiple sclerosis.

A few counts support this clonotype. This chain links TRBV25-1 with TRBJ1-2, with D perhaps matching TRBD1 (6 bases). Looked up from germline, CDR1 is MGHDK and CDR2 is SYGVNS. The CDR3 length is 14 residues. Trimming pared 5 bases from V and 4 bases from J, leaving 14 bases between. For the CDR3, the DNA is TGTGCCAGCAGTCCTACTACAGGGCCCTATGGCTACACCTTC. Translation: CASSPTTGPYGYTF.

This clonotype was found a few times. J is TRBJ2-7 and V is TRBV25-1, with D unclear. Germline V gene data show CDR1 as MGHDK and CDR2 as SYGVNS. With 2 bases removed from V and 4 bases from J, the gap between germline ends came to 6 bases. CDR3 size: 12 residues. CDR3 loop: CASSERKYEQYF. The CDR3 DNA is TGTGCCAGCAGTGAACGGAAGTACGAGCAGTACTTC.

This clonotype was seen a few times. The chain recombines TRBV20-1 with TRBJ1-1, with D maybe TRBD1 (6 bases). The V gene's germline CDR1 is DFQATT and CDR2 SNEGSKA (reference sequence). The ends were cut back, 7 bases at V and 1 base at J, with 13 bases in the middle. The CDR3 is 13 residues long. The CDR3 DNA reads TGCAGTGTTCCGGGACACAGGAACACTGAAGCTTTCTTT. It yields the protein CSVPGHRNTEAFF.

This clonotype was seen more than once but under ten times. The chain joins TRBV16 to TRBJ1-2, with D uncertain. Germline CDR1 reads KGHSY; CDR2 reads FQNENV. The CDR3 runs 14 residues. The V end lost 0 bases, the J end lost 6 bases, and 11 bases lay between the germline ends. This CDR3 is CASSQSARLDGYTF. CDR3 DNA sequence: TGTGCCAGCAGCCAATCGGCGCGATTAGATGGCTACACCTTC.

This rearrangement joins TRBV4-3 to TRBJ2-1, with TRBD2 as a possible D gene (5 bases). The CDR3 contains 15 residues. Germline-derived CDR1 and CDR2 are LGHNA and YSLEER. Trimming cost V 1 base and J 3 bases, with 10 bases left between them. CDR3: CASSQVHGNYNEQFF. The DNA for the CDR3 is TGCGCCAGCAGCCAAGTGCACGGGAACTACAATGAGCAGTTCTTC.

The chain joins TRBV20-1 to TRBJ2-1; 9 bases line up with TRBD1. Germline CDR1 DFQATT, CDR2 SNEGSKA (reference sequence). V lost 6 bases and J lost 4; bases outside the gene matches: 10. CDR3 length: 15 residues. The CDR3, as DNA: TGCAGTGCGCAAGAAGGGGACAGGGCTTACAATGAGCAGTTCTTC. It translates to CSAQEGDRAYNEQFF.

The chain recombines TRBV20-1 with TRBJ1-5; perhaps TRBD1 as D (6 bases). CDR3 length: 16 residues. Trimming stripped 5 bases from V and 5 bases from J, with 22 bases between. Germline V gene sequence: CDR1 DFQATT, CDR2 SNEGSKA (reference sequence). The CDR3 DNA reads as TGCAGTGCTGGTCCCCCGCGGGGGCAGAGGTATCAGCCCCAGCATTTT. This codes for CSAGPPRGQRYQPQHF.

This chain uses TRBV6-2 or TRBV6-3 with TRBJ2-7; D is possibly TRBD2 (6 bases). CDR3 length equals 14 residues. Deletions cut 8 bases from V and 6 bases from J, with 20 bases between. Germline V CDR1 and CDR2: MNHEY, SVGEGT. CDR3 in amino acids: CASGLLASSSEQYF. CDR3 DNA sequence: TGTGCCAGCGGGTTACTAGCATCCTCAAGCGAGCAGTACTTC.

The J gene is TRBJ2-3, the V gene TRBV3-1; 8 bases line up with TRBD2. V gave up 1 base and J gave up 4 bases; unmatched junction bases: 10. The germline CDR1 and CDR2 sequences are LGHDT and YNNKEL (reference sequence). This CDR3 region has 17 residues. Here the CDR3 reads CASSQANIGGGSDTQYF. The DNA for the CDR3 is TGTGCCAGCAGCCAAGCTAACATCGGCGGGGGGTCAGATACGCAGTATTTT.

This chain joins TRBV4-1 and TRBJ1-2; maybe TRBD1 (6 bases). In germline, CDR1 is MGHRA, CDR2 YSYEKL. CDR3 length: 14 residues. Trimming took 8 bases from V and 8 from J, leaving 21 bases between them. CDR3 nucleotide sequence: TGCGCCAGCGGTGTCGCCAGGGCGGGGGGCGGCTACACCTTC. Its translation is CASGVARAGGGYTF.

The chain is built from TRBV4-3 and TRBJ1-4; no firm D call. The CDR3 runs 16 residues. V was pared by 0 bases and J by 3 bases, with 11 bases between. Germline assignment: CDR1 LGHNA and CDR2 YSLEER. DNA for the CDR3: TGCGCCAGCAGCCAAGATCTAACCTTCTCTAATGAAAAACTGTTTTTT. Translated, it gives CASSQDLTFSNEKLFF.

This chain connects TRBV3-1 to TRBJ2-7; 12 nucleotides agree with TRBD2. The germline V gene has CDR1 LGHDT and CDR2 YNNKEL (reference sequence). There are 17 residues in the CDR3. V was clipped by 5 bases and J by 2 bases; unmatched bases: 10. The CDR3 bases are TGTGCCAGCAGCACCAGACTAGCGGGGGACTTTACCTACGAGCAGTACTTC. Translating gives CASSTRLAGDFTYEQYF.

This clonotype came up a few times. V usage is TRBV2 and J usage is TRBJ2-1; 12 nucleotides align to TRBD2. Germline trimming cut 3 bases from V and 6 bases from J; bases unmatched to any gene: 3. The CDR3 length is 15 residues. CDR1 SNHLY and CDR2 FYNNEI come from the germline V gene. The CDR3 region has the DNA TGTGCCAGCAGTGAGGCTAGCGGGAGGGCCAATGAGCAGTTCTTC. This encodes CASSEASGRANEQFF.

This clonotype was seen a handful of times. The chain combines TRBV6-1 with TRBJ1-5; D is ambiguous. The CDR3 spans 15 residues. Germline loops: CDR1 MNHNS, CDR2 SASEGT. V was clipped by 6 bases and J by 1 base, with 13 bases between them. CDR3 protein: CASRYQLGSNQPQHF. In nucleotides, the CDR3 is TGTGCCAGCAGGTATCAGTTAGGAAGCAATCAGCCCCAGCATTTT.

The chain has TRBV30 and TRBJ2-7; perhaps TRBD1 as D (5 bases). V was cut by 2 bases and J by 2 bases, with 7 bases left in between. CDR3 length equals 12 residues. The germline CDR1 and CDR2 sequences are GTSNPN and SVGIG (reference sequence). In DNA, the CDR3 is TGTGCCTGGAGTAAGGGGCCCTACGAGCAGTACTTC. Its translation: CAWSKGPYEQYF. The whole variable domain, remainder taken from reference TRBV30 and TRBJ2-7, is SQTIHQWPATLVQPVGSPLSLECTVEGTSNPNLYWYRQAAGRGLQLLFYSVGIGQISSEVPQNLSASRPQDRQFILSSKKLLLSDSGFYLCAWSKGPYEQYFGPGTRLTVT.

The chain couples TRBV24-1 to TRBJ1-1, with 9 bases that match TRBD1. The V and J ends lost 2 bases and 3 bases, in that order; junction bases with no gene match: 12. The germline V gene encodes CDR1 KGHDR and CDR2 SFDVKD. The length of the CDR3 is 18 residues. The CDR3: CATSDSPGQGLGYTEAFF. CDR3 DNA: TGTGCCACCAGTGATTCACCGGGACAGGGTCTTGGGTACACTGAAGCTTTCTTT.

The gene calls are TRBV12-3 or TRBV12-4 and TRBJ2-2; 8 nucleotides line up with TRBD1. The CDR3 is 15 residues long. Trimming removed 7 bases from V and 7 bases from J; junction bases left unmatched: 11. This CDR3 reads CASIRGRGLSGELFF. CDR3 sequence (DNA): TGTGCCAGCATCAGGGGCAGGGGGCTAAGCGGGGAGCTGTTTTTT.

This sequence joins TRBV19 and TRBJ2-7; the D gene could be TRBD1 or TRBD2 (6 bases each). In germline, CDR1 is LNHDA, CDR2 SQIVND (reference sequence). Trimming left V 5 bases short and J 2 bases short, with 13 bases between. CDR3 size: 14 residues. The DNA of the CDR3 is TGTGCCAGTAGTCCGCGGGACATTGCCTACGAGCAGTACTTC. It codes for CASSPRDIAYEQYF. The variable domain in full, with the rest retrieved from reference TRBV19 and TRBJ2-7, is DGGITQSPKYLFRKEGQNVTLSCEQNLNHDAMYWYRQDPGQGLRLIYYSQIVNDFQKGDIAEGYSVSREKKESFPLTVTSAQKNPTAFYLCASSPRDIAYEQYFGPGTRLTVT.

The V gene is TRBV3-1, the J gene TRBJ2-5, with TRBD2 matching 11 bases. The DNA end lines up better with TRBJ2-7; the J call may be wrong. Germline CDR1 and CDR2: LGHDT and YNNKEL (reference sequence). This CDR3 has 14 residues. The CDR3 is CASSQASGGFEQYF. In DNA form, the CDR3 reads TGTGCCAGCAGCCAAGCTAGCGGGGGGTTCGAGCAGTACTTC.

This clonotype was seen a handful of times. The gene calls are TRBV29-1 and TRBJ2-1; 7 bases line up with TRBD1. Germline V gene data show CDR1 as SQVTM and CDR2 as ANQGSEA. CDR3 size: 14 residues. The ends lost 6 bases at V and 10 bases at J; junction bases unmatched: 15. In DNA form, the CDR3 reads TGCAGCGTGAGACAGGGAACCCAACACGAAGAGCAGTTCTTC. Translation gives CSVRQGTQHEEQFF.

J is TRBJ2-5 and V is TRBV7-9; D may be TRBD1 (6 bases). Germline CDR1 SEHNR, CDR2 FQNEAQ (reference sequence). The CDR3 contains 14 residues. Trimming shortened V by 3 bases and J by 2 bases, and 10 bases separated the two germline ends. CDR3 nucleotide sequence: TGTGCCAGCAGCTTCAGACAGGCTCAAGAGACCCAGTACTTC. Translated: CASSFRQAQETQYF.

V gene TRBV6-1 combines with J gene TRBJ1-5; 8 bases line up with TRBD1. V was pared by 7 bases and J by 7 bases, with 21 bases of the junction left unmatched. This CDR3 is built from 18 residues. Per the germline V gene, CDR1 is MNHNS and CDR2 is SASEGT. The CDR3 sequence is CASTPRQGWGWFGQPQHF. In DNA form, the CDR3 reads TGTGCCAGCACCCCGAGACAGGGGTGGGGGTGGTTTGGGCAGCCCCAGCATTTT.

This clonotype was seen many times. The chain uses TRBV6-6 and TRBJ2-7; D not resolved. Germline V gene data show CDR1 as MNHNY and CDR2 as SVGAGI (reference sequence). The length of the CDR3 is 11 residues. Between the trimmed V and J ends, which lost 0 bases and 7 bases, there was a span of 4 bases. DNA for the CDR3: TGTGCCAGCAGTTACTCGTGGGAGCAGTACTTC. Translating it yields CASSYSWEQYF.

This clonotype turned up a few times. The chain has TRBV3-1 and TRBJ2-7; D gene ambiguous. V lost 1 base to trimming and J lost 6 bases, with 19 bases between them. Germline CDR1 and CDR2: LGHDT and YNNKEL (reference sequence). This CDR3 is built from 16 residues. CDR3 loop: CASSQVGRVEIGEQYF. CDR3 DNA sequence: TGTGCCAGCAGCCAAGTCGGAAGGGTGGAGATTGGCGAGCAGTACTTC.

The chain couples TRBV10-3 to TRBJ1-1; D perhaps matches TRBD1 (5 bases). The CDR3 consists of 17 residues. Germline V gene sequence: CDR1 ENHRY, CDR2 SYGVKD. Trimming took 3 bases from V and 6 from J, leaving 23 bases between them. The CDR3 here is CAISDFARAGQGPEAFF. DNA for the CDR3: TGTGCCATCAGTGACTTTGCGCGCGCAGGTCAGGGCCCTGAAGCTTTCTTT.

This clonotype was picked up a small number of times. The rearrangement links TRBV12-3 or TRBV12-4 to TRBJ1-4, with 8 nucleotides matching TRBD1. CDR3 length: 14 residues. V dropped 5 bases and J dropped 5; count of bases not matched to a gene: 4. This CDR3 is CASSGDRSNEKLFF. The DNA for the CDR3 is TGTGCCAGCAGTGGGGACAGGTCGAATGAAAAACTGTTTTTT.

The CDR3 DNA is TGTGCCAGCAGCCTAGCCGACAGACGGGTTGGCACAGATACGCAGTATTTT. Its protein product is CASSLADRRVGTDTQYF. The chain carries TRBV6-6 and TRBJ2-3; D may match TRBD1 or TRBD2 (5 bases each). The germline gives CDR1 MNHNY, CDR2 SVGAGI (reference sequence). CDR3 size: 17 residues. The ends were cut back, 6 bases at V and 1 base at J, with 20 bases in the middle.